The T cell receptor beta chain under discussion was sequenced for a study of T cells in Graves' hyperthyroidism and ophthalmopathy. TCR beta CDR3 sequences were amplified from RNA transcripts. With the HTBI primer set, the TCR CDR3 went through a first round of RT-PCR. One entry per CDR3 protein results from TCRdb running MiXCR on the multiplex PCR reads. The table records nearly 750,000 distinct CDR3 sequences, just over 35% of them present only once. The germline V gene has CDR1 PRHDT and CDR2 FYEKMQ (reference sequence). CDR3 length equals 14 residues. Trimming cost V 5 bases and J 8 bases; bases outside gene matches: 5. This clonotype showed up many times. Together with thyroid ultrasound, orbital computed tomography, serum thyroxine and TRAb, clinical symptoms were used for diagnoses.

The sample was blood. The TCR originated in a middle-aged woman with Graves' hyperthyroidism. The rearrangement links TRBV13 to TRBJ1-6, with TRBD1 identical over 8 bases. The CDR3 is CASSAVDRDSPLHF. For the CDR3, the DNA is TGTGCCAGCAGCGCTGTGGACAGGGATTCACCCCTCCACTTT. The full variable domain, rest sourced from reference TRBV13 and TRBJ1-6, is AAGVIQSPRHLIKEKRETATLKCYPIPRHDTVYWYQQGPGQDPQFLISFYEKMQSDKGSIPDRFSAQQFSDYHSELNMSSLELGDSALYFCASSAVDRDSPLHFGNGTRLTVT.